The 8 T cell receptor beta chains below come from one sample, sequenced in a study of T-cell memory formation after mild COVID-19 listed by TCRdb under 2021. Library method: 5' RACE. TCRdb records Illumina NovaSeq 6000 as the sequencer. Clones were called with MiXCR by TCRdb after fastp trimmed the public reads at Q25, and only in-frame beta chains were retained. For every CDR3 protein sequence, its rows merge into one entry that carries the most common genes and DNA. The sample data list hundreds of thousands of distinct CDR3 sequences, and 28% of these were observed just once. Roughly 12% of the sample is taken by the ten largest. Sequencing was performed on PBMCs or a T cell subset sorted from them (not recorded which). These receptors were collected from an adult woman who had mild COVID-19 (a few samples of this study predate the infection). The sample titles of this study are shuffled in the database, so cell type and time point are left out; the donor was told from shared clones.

This clonotype was counted a few times. The chain combines TRBV25-1 with TRBJ1-2, with TRBD1 as a possible D gene (5 bases). The V end lost 2 bases, the J end lost 2 bases, and 12 bases lay between the germline ends. The CDR3 consists of 15 residues. Germline values: CDR1 MGHDK, CDR2 SYGVNS. The CDR3 sequence is CASSETGLDNYGYTF. The CDR3 nucleotides are TGTGCCAGCAGTGAAACAGGACTTGACAACTATGGCTACACCTTC.

This clonotype was counted between two and nine times. The chain recombines TRBV5-1 with TRBJ2-3; 10 nucleotides match TRBD1. CDR1 and CDR2 (germline): SGHRS, YFSETQ. This CDR3 has 15 residues. V shed 5 bases and J 4 bases; nucleotides not matched to a gene: 7. The CDR3 loop reads CASSRGQGEADTQYF. The CDR3 DNA sequence: TGCGCCAGCAGTCGTGGACAGGGGGAGGCAGATACGCAGTATTTT. The variable domain in full, completed from reference TRBV5-1 and TRBJ2-3, reads KAGVTQTPRYLIKTRGQQVTLSCSPISGHRSVSWYQQTPGQGLQFLFEYFSETQRNKGNFPGRFSGRQFSNSRSEMNVSTLELGDSALYLCASSRGQGEADTQYFGPGTRLTVL.

This clonotype was counted once. The gene calls are TRBV7-2 and TRBJ2-5; 11 positions match TRBD2. Trimming removed 5 bases from V and 5 bases from J; junction bases left unmatched: 7. The V gene's germline CDR1 is SGHTA and CDR2 FQGNSA. This CDR3 spans 15 amino acids. The CDR3 region has the DNA TGTGCCAGCAGCCGATTAGCGGGAGGGGGGGAGACCCAGTACTTC. This gives the protein CASSRLAGGGETQYF.

V usage is TRBV6-5 and J usage is TRBJ1-5, with a tentative D call TRBD1 (5 bases). This CDR3 comprises 16 residues. CDR1 is MNHEY and CDR2 is SVGAGI in the germline V gene. V was trimmed by 5 bases and J by 3 bases, leaving 17 bases between them. The CDR3 bases are TGTGCCAGCAGTCCAGGGAGGGGTCTGGACAATCAGCCCCAGCATTTT. Translation: CASSPGRGLDNQPQHF.

This chain uses TRBV12-3 or TRBV12-4 with TRBJ2-7, with D perhaps given as TRBD1 or TRBD2 (6 bases each). The V end lost 4 bases, the J end lost 1 base, and 11 bases lay between the germline ends. CDR3 length: 14 amino acids. The CDR3 DNA follows: TGTGCCAGCAGTTCGGAGGGGGTATCCTACGAGCAGTACTTC. Translating gives CASSSEGVSYEQYF.

This clonotype was detected only a few times. V usage is TRBV5-1 and J usage is TRBJ2-7; D is tentatively TRBD1 or TRBD2 (5 bases each). The V gene's germline CDR1 is SGHRS and CDR2 YFSETQ. Deletions cut 6 bases from V and 6 bases from J, with 19 bases between. The CDR3 totals 14 residues. As DNA, the CDR3 is TGCGCCAGCATCCGAGAGGGGACCCCCCGCGAGCAGTACTTC. It is translated as CASIREGTPREQYF.

The chain carries TRBV9 and TRBJ2-3; 7 positions agree with TRBD1. Per germline, CDR1 SGDLS and CDR2 YYNGEE. The CDR3 totals 14 residues. The V segment lost 4 bases and the J segment 3 bases; nucleotides outside the gene matches: 5. For the CDR3, the DNA is TGTGCCAGCAGCTCCCGACAGGGTACAGATACGCAGTATTTT. Encoded protein: CASSSRQGTDTQYF.

The chain couples TRBV7-9 to TRBJ2-3; D is possibly TRBD1 or TRBD2 (5 bases each). Trimming removed 2 bases at V and 0 bases at J, with 21 bases between. There are 19 residues in the CDR3. The germline CDR1 and CDR2 sequences are SEHNR and FQNEAQ (reference sequence). CDR3 DNA: TGTGCCAGCAGCTTAATAACGGAGTTTGGGACCGATAGCACAGATACGCAGTATTTT. Translating it yields CASSLITEFGTDSTDTQYF.